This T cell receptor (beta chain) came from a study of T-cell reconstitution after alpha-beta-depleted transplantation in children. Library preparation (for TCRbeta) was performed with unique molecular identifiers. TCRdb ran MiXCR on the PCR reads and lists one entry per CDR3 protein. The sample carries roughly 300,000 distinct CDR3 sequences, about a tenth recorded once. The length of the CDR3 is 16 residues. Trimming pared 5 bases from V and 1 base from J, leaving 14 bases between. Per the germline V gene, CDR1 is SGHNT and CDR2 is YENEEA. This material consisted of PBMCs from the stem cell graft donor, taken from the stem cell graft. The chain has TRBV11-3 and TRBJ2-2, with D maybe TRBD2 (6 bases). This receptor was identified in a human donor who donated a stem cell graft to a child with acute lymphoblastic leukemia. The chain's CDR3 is CASSPGTLKNTGELFF. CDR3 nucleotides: TGTGCCAGCAGCCCCGGGACTCTTAAGAACACCGGGGAGCTGTTTTTT.